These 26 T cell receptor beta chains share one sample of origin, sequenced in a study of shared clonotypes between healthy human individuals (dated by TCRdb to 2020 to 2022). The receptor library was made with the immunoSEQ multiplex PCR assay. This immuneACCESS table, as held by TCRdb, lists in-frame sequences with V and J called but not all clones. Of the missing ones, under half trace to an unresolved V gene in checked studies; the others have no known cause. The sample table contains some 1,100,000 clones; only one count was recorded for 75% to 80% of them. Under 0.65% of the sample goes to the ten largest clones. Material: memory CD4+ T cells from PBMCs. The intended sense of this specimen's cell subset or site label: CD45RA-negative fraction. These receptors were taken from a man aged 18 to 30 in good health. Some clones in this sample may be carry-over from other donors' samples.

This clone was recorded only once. The CDR3, as DNA: TGTGCCAGCAGTGAAGGGAGTAACTATGGCTACACCTTC. Protein product: CASSEGSNYGYTF. The chain is built from TRBV6-1 and TRBJ1-2; D not resolved. The V end was cut by 1 base, the J end by 1 base, with 4 bases between. The germline V gene has CDR1 MNHNS and CDR2 SASEGT. The CDR3 length is 13 residues.

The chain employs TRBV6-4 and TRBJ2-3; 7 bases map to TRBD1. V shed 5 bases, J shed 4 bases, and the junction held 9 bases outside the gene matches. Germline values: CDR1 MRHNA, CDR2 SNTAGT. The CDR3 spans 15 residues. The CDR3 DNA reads TGTGCCAGCAGTCCTTACAGGGGTCGGGCAGATACGCAGTATTTT. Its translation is CASSPYRGRADTQYF.

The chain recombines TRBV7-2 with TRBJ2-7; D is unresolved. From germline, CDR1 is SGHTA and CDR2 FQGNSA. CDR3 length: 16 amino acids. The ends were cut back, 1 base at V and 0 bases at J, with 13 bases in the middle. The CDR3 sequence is CASSLVAGLSSYEQYF. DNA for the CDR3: TGTGCCAGCAGCTTAGTCGCTGGCCTTAGCTCCTACGAGCAGTACTTC.

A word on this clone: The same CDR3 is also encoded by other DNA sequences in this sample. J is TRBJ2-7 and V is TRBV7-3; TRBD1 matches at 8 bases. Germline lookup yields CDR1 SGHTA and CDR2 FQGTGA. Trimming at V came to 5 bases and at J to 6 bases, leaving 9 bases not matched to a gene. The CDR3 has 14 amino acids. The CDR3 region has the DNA TGTGCCAGCAGCCCATCAGGACAGGGTTCCGAGCAGTACTTC. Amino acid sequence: CASSPSGQGSEQYF.

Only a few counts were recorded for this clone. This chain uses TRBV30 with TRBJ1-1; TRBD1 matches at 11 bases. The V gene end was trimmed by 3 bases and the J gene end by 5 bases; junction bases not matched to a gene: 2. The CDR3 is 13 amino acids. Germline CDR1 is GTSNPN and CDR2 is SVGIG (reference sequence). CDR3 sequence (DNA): TGTGCCTGGAGGGGGACAGGGGGGACTGAAGCTTTCTTT. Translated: CAWRGTGGTEAFF.

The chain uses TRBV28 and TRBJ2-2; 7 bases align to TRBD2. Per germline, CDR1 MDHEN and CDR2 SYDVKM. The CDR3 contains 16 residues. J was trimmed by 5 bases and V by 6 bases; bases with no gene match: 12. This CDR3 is CASSPGRTRVTGELFF. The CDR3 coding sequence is TGTGCCAGCAGCCCCGGAAGGACTAGAGTTACCGGGGAGCTGTTTTTT.

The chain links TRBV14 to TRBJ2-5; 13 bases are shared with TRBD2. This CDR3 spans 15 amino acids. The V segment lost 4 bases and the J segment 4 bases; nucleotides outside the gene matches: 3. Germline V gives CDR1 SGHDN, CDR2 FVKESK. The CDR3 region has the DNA TGTGCCAGCAGCCGACTAGCGGGAGGTCCAGAGACCCAGTACTTC. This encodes CASSRLAGGPETQYF.

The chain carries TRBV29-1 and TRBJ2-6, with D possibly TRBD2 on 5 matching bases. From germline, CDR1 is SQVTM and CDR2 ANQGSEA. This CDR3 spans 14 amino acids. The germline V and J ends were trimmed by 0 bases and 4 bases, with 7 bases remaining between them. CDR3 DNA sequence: TGCAGCGTTGAAGAGGGGAGAGGGGCCAACGTCCTGACTTTC. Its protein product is CSVEEGRGANVLTF.

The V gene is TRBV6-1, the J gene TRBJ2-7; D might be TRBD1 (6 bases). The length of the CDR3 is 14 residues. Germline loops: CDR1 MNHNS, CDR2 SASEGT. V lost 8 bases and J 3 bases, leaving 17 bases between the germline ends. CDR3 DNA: TGTGCCAGCTTAGGAAGGGACACCCACTACGAGCAGTACTTC. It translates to CASLGRDTHYEQYF.

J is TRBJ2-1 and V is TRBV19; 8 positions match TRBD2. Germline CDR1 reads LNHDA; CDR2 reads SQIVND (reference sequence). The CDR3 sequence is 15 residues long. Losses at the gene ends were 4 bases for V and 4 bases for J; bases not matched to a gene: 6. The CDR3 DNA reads TGTGCCAGTAGTACAATGCGGGGGGTTTACAATGAGCAGTTCTTC. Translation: CASSTMRGVYNEQFF.

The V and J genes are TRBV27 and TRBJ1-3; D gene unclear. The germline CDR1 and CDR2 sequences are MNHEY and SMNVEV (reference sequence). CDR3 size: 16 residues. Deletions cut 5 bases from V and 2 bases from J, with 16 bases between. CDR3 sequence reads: CASSPTRVGTGNTIYF. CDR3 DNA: TGTGCCAGCAGTCCAACCCGGGTTGGTACTGGAAACACCATATATTTT.

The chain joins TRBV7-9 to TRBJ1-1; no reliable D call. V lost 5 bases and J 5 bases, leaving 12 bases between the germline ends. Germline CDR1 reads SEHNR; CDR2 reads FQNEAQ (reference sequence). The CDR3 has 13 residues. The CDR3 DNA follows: TGTGCCAGCAGCCCCTTGCGGAATACTGAAGCTTTCTTT. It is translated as CASSPLRNTEAFF.

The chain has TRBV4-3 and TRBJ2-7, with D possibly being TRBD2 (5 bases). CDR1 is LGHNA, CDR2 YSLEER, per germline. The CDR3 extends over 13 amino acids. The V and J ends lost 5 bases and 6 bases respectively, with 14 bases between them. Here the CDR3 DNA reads TGCGCCAGCAGCTTTGGCCGGGGAACCGAGCAGTACTTC. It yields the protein CASSFGRGTEQYF.

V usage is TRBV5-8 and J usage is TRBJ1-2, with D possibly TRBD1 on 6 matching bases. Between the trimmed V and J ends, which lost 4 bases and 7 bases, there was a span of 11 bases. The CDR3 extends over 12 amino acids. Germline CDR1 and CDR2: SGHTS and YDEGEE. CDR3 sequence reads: CASSRNRVGYTF. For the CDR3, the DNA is TGTGCCAGCAGCCGGAACAGGGTTGGCTACACCTTC. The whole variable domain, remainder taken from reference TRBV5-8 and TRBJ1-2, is EAGVTQSPTHLIKTRGQQATLRCSPISGHTSVYWYQQALGLGLQFLLWYDEGEERNRGNFPPRFSGRQFPNYSSELNVNALELEDSALYLCASSRNRVGYTFGSGTRLTVV.

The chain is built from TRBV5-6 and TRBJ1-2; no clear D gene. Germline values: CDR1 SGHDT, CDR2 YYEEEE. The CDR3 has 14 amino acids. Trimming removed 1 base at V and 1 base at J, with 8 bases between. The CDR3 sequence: CASSLFVGNYGYTF. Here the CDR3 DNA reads TGTGCCAGCAGCTTGTTCGTAGGTAACTATGGCTACACCTTC.

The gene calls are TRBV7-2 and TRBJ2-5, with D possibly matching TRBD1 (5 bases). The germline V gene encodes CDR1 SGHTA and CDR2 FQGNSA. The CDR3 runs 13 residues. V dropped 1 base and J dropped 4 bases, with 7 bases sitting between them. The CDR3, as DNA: TGTGCCAGCAGCTTAGACAGGCCAGAGACCCAGTACTTC. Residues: CASSLDRPETQYF. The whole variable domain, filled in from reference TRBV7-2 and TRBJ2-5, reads GAGVSQSPSNKVTEKGKDVELRCDPISGHTALYWYRQSLGQGLEFLIYFQGNSAPDKSGLPSDRFSAERTGGSVSTLTIQRTQQEDSAVYLCASSLDRPETQYFGPGTRLLVL.

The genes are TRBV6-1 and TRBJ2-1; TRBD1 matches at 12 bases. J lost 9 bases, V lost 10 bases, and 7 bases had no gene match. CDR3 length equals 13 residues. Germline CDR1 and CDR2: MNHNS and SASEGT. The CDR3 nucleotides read TGTGCCACCCCGGGACAGGGGGCTTTTGAGCAGTTCTTC. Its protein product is CATPGQGAFEQFF.

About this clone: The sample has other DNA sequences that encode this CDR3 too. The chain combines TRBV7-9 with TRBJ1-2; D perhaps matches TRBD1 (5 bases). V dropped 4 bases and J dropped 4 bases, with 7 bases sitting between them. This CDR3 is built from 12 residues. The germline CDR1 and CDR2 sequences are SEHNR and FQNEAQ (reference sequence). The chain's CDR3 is CASSSDSYGYTF. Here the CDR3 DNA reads TGTGCCAGCAGCTCAGACAGCTATGGCTACACCTTC.

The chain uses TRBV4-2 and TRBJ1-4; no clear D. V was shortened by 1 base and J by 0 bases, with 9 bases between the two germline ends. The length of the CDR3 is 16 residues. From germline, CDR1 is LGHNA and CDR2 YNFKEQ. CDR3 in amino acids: CASSQGAAATNEKLFF. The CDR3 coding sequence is TGTGCCAGCAGCCAAGGGGCGGCTGCAACTAATGAAAAACTGTTTTTT.

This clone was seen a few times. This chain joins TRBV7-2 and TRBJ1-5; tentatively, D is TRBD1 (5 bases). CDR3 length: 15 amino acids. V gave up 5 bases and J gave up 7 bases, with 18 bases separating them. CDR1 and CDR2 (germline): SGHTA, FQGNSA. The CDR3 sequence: CASSPQSAGRQPQHF. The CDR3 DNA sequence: TGTGCCAGCAGCCCTCAAAGCGCGGGACGGCAGCCCCAGCATTTT.

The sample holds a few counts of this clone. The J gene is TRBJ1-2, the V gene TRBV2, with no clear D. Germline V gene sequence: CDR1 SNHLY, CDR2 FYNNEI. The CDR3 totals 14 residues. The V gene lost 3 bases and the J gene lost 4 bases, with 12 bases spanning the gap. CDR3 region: CASSENYNSYGYTF. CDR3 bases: TGTGCCAGCAGTGAGAATTATAACAGCTATGGCTACACCTTC.

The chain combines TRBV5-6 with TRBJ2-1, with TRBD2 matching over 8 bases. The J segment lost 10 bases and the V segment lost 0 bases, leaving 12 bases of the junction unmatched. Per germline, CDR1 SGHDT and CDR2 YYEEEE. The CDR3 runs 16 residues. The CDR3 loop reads CASSLAYRLAIEEQFF. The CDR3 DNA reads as TGTGCCAGCAGCTTGGCCTATAGACTAGCGATAGAGGAGCAGTTCTTC.

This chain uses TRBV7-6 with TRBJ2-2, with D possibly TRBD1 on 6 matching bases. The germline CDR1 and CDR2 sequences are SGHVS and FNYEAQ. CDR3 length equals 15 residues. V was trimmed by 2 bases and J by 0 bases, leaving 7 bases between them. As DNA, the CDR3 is TGTGCCAGCAGCTTAACAGGGACGAACACCGGGGAGCTGTTTTTT. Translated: CASSLTGTNTGELFF.

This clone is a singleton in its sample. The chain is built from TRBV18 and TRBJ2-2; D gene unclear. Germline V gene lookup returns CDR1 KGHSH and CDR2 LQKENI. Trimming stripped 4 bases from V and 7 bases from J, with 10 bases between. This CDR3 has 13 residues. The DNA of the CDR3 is TGTGCCAGCTCACTTACAGAGGACGGGGAGCTGTTTTTT. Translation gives CASSLTEDGELFF.

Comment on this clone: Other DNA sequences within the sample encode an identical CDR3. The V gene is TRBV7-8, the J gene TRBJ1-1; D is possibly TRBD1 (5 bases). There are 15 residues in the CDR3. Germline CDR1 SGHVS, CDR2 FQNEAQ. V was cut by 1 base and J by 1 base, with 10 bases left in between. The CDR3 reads CASSLVGGGNTEAFF. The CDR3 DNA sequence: TGTGCCAGCAGCTTAGTGGGTGGGGGGAACACTGAAGCTTTCTTT.

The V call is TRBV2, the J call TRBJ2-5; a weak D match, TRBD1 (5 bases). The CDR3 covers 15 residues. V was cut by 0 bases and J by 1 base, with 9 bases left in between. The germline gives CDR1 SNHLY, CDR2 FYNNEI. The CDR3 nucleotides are TGTGCCAGCAGTGAAGCAGGGGCCATCCAAGAGACCCAGTACTTC. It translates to CASSEAGAIQETQYF.